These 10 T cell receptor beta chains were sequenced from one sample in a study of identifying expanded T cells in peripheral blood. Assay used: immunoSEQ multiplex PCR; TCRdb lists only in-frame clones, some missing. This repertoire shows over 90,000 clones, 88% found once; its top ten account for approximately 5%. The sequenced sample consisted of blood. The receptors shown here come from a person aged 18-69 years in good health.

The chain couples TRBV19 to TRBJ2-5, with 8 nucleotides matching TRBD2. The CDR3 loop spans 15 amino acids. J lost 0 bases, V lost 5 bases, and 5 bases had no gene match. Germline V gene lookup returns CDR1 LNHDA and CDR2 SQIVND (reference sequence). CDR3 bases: TGTGCCAGTAGTTCCGCTAGCGGGTACCAAGAGACCCAGTACTTC. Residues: CASSSASGYQETQYF. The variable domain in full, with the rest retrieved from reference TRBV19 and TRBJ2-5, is DGGITQSPKYLFRKEGQNVTLSCEQNLNHDAMYWYRQDPGQGLRLIYYSQIVNDFQKGDIAEGYSVSREKKESFPLTVTSAQKNPTAFYLCASSSASGYQETQYFGPGTRLLVL.

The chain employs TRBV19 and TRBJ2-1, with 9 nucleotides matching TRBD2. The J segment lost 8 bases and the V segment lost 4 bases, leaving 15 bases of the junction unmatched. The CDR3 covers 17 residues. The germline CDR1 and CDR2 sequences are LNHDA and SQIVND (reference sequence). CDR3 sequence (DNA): TGTGCCAGTAGTACTCCTCGGGGAGAAGCGGGAGGCTATGAGCAGTTCTTC. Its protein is CASSTPRGEAGGYEQFF.

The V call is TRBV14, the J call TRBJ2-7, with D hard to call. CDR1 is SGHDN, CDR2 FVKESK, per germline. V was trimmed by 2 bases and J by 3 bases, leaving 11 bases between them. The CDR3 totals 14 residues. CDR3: CASSQLGTLYEQYF. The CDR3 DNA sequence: TGTGCCAGCAGCCAACTGGGCACCCTCTACGAGCAGTACTTC.

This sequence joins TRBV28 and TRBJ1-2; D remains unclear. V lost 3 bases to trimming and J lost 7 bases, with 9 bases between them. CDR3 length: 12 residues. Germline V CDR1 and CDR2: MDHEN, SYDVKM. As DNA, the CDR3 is TGTGCCAGCAGTTTTAGGTGGGGTGGCTACACCTTC. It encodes CASSFRWGGYTF.

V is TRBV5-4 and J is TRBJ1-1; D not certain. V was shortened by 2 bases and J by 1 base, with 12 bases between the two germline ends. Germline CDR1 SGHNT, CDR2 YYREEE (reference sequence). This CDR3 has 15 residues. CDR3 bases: TGTGCCAGCAGCTTCTTGGGAAGCGCGAACACTGAAGCTTTCTTT. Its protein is CASSFLGSANTEAFF.

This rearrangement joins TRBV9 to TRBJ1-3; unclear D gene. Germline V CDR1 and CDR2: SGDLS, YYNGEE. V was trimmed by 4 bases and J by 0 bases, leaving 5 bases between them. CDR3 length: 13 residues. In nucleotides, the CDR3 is TGTGCCAGCAGCACGAGCTCTGGAAACACCATATATTTT. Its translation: CASSTSSGNTIYF.

The CDR3 sequence is CSAREANTIYF. CDR3 nucleotides: TGCAGTGCTAGAGAAGCAAACACCATATATTTT. The genes are TRBV20-1 and TRBJ1-3; D unclear. Per the germline V gene, CDR1 is DFQATT and CDR2 is SNEGSKA (reference sequence). V was clipped by 0 bases and J by 6 bases, with 3 bases between them. The CDR3 consists of 11 residues.

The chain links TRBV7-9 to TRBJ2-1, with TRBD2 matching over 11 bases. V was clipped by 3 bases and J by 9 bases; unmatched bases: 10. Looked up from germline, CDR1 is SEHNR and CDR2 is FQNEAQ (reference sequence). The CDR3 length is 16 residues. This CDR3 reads CASSLTTSGNQGEQFF. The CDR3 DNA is TGTGCCAGCAGCTTGACGACTAGCGGGAATCAGGGTGAGCAGTTCTTC.

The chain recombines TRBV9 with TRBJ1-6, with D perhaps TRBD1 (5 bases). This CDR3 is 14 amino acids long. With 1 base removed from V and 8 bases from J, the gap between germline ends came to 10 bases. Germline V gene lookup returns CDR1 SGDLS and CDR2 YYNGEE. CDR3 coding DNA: TGTGCCAGCAGCGTAAAAGGGGCGGATTCACCCCTCCACTTT. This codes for CASSVKGADSPLHF.

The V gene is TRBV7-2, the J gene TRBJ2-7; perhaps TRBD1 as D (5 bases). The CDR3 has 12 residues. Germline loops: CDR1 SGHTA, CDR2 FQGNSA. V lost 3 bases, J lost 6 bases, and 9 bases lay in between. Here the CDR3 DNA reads TGTGCCAGCAGCTTGACCAGGGTCGAGCAGTACTTC. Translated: CASSLTRVEQYF. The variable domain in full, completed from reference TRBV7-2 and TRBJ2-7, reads GAGVSQSPSNKVTEKGKDVELRCDPISGHTALYWYRQSLGQGLEFLIYFQGNSAPDKSGLPSDRFSAERTGGSVSTLTIQRTQQEDSAVYLCASSLTRVEQYFGPGTRLTVT.